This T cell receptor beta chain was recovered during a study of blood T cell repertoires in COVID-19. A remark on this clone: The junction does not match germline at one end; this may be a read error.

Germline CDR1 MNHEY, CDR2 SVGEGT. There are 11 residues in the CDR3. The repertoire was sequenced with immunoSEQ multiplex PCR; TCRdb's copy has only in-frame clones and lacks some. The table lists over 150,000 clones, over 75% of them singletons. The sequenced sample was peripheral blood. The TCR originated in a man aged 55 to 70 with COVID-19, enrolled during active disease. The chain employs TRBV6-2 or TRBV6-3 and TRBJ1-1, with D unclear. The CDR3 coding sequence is TGTGCCAGCAGTCACTCCATTGAAGCTTTCTTT. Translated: CASSHSIEAFF.